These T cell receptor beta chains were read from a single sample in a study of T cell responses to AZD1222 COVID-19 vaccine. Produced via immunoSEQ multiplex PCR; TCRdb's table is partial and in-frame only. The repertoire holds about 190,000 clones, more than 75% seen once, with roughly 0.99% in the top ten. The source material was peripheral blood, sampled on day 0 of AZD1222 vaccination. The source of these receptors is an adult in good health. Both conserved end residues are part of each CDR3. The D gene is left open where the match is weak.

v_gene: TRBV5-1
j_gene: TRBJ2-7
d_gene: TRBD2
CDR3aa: CASSPSGSVSYEQYF
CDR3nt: TGCGCCAGCAGCCCGAGCGGGAGTGTTTCCTACGAGCAGTACTTC

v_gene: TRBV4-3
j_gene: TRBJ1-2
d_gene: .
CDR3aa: CASSQGYREMNYGYTF
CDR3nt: TGCGCCAGCAGCCAAGGGTACAGGGAAATGAACTATGGCTACACCTTC

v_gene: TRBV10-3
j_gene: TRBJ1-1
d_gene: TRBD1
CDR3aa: CAISLGTGNTEAFF
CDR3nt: TGTGCCATCAGTCTTGGGACAGGAAACACTGAAGCTTTCTTT

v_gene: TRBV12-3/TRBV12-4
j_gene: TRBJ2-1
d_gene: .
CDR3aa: CASSSAYNEQFF
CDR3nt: TGTGCCAGCAGCTCAGCTTACAATGAGCAGTTCTTC

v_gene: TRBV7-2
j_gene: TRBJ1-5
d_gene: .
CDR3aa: CASSTESYQPQHF
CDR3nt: TGTGCCAGCAGCACAGAGAGCTATCAGCCCCAGCATTTT

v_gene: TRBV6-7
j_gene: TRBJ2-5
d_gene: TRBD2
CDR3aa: CASSPFRVTTGTSGYDNGETQYF
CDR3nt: TGTGCCAGCAGTCCGTTCAGGGTAACTACCGGGACTAGCGGCTACGATAATGGGGAGACCCAGTACTTC

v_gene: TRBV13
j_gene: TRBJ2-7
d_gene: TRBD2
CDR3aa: CASSLLPHGTSAYEQYF
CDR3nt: TGTGCCAGCAGCTTACTCCCGCATGGGACTAGCGCCTACGAGCAGTACTTC

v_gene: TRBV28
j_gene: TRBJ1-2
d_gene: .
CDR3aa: CASSSLNRVRRDGYTF
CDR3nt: TGTGCCAGCAGCTCACTAAACAGGGTCAGGAGGGATGGCTACACCTTC

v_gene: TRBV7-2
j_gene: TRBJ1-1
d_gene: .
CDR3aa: CASSLPQGENTEAFF
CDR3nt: TGTGCCAGCAGTCTCCCCCAGGGCGAGAACACTGAAGCTTTCTTT

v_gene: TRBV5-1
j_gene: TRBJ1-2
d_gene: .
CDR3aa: CASSSTLDGLLNYGYTF
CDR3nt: TGCGCCAGCAGCTCCACGTTGGACGGACTTCTTAACTATGGCTACACCTTC

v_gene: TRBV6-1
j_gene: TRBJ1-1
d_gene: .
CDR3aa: CASSEGAVGAFF
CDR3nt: TGTGCCAGCAGTGAGGGGGCCGTGGGAGCTTTCTTT

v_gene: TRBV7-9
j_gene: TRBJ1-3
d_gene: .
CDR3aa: CASSLANRAGNTIYF
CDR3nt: TGTGCCAGCAGCTTGGCGAACAGGGCTGGAAACACCATATATTTT

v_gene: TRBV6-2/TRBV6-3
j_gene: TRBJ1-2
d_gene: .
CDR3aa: CASTPGPGEANYGYTF
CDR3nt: TGTGCCAGCACCCCCGGGCCGGGCGAGGCTAACTATGGCTACACCTTC

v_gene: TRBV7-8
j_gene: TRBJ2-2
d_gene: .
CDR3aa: CANPPLDWRERYTGELFF
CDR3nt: TGTGCCAATCCACCGCTTGACTGGAGGGAGAGATACACCGGGGAGCTGTTTTTT

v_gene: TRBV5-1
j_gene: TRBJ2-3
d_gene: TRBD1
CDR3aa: CASSPGQGRTDTQYF
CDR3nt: TGCGCCAGCAGCCCAGGACAGGGCCGAACAGATACGCAGTATTTT

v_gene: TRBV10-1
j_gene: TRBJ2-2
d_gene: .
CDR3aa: CASTSGQGANTGELFF
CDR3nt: TGCGCCAGCACGTCCGGGCAGGGAGCGAACACCGGGGAGCTGTTTTTT